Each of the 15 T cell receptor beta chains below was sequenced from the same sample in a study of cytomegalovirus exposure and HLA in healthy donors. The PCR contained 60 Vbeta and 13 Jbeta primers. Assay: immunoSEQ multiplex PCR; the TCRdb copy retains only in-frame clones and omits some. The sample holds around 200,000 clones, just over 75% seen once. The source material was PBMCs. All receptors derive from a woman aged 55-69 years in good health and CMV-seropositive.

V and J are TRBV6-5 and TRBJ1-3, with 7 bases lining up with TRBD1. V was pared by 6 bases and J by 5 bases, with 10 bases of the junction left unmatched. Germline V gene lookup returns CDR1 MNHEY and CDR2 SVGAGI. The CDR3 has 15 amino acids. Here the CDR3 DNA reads TGTGCCAGCAGATCCGACAGGGTCGGGAGAAACACCATATATTTT. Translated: CASRSDRVGRNTIYF.

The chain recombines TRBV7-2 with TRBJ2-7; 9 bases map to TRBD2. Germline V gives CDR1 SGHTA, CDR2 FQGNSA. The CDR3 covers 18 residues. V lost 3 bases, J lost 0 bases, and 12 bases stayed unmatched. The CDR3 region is CASSFLPSGIPLSYEQYF. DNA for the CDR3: TGTGCCAGCAGCTTTTTGCCTAGCGGGATCCCTCTCTCCTACGAGCAGTACTTC.

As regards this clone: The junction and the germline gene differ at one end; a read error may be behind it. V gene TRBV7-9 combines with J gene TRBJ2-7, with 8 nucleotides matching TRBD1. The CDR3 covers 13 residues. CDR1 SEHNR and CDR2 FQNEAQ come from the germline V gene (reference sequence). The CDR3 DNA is TGTTCCAGCAGTGGACAGGGTCTTTCTGAGCAGTACTTC. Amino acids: CSSSGQGLSEQYF.

CDR3 nucleotides: TGCGCCAGCAGCCAACCAGGGAGGACTAGAACCTACGAGCAGTACTTC. Its protein is CASSQPGRTRTYEQYF. The chain is built from TRBV4-1 and TRBJ2-7, with 7 bases that match TRBD2. Unmatched junction bases numbered 9, after V lost 2 bases and J lost 2 bases. The length of the CDR3 is 16 residues. The V gene's germline CDR1 is MGHRA and CDR2 YSYEKL.

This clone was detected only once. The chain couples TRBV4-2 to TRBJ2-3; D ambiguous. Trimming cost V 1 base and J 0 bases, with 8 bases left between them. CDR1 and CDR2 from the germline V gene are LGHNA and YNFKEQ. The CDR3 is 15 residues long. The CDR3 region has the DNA TGTGCCAGCAGCCAAGGGGCGTCTAGCACAGATACGCAGTATTTT. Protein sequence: CASSQGASSTDTQYF.

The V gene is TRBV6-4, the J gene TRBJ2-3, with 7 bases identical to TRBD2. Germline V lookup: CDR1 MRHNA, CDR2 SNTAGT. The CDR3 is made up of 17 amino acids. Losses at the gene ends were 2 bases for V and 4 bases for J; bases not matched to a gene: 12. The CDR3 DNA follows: TGTGCCAGCAGTGACCAACCAAGCGGGGCCGGGGCAGATACGCAGTATTTT. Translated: CASSDQPSGAGADTQYF.

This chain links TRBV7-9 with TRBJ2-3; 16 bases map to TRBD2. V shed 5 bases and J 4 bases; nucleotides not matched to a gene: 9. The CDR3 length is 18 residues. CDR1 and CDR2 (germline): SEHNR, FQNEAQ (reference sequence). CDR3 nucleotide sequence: TGTGCCAGCAGCAAAGGGACTAGCGGGGGGGCAATGGCAGATACGCAGTATTTT. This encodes CASSKGTSGGAMADTQYF.

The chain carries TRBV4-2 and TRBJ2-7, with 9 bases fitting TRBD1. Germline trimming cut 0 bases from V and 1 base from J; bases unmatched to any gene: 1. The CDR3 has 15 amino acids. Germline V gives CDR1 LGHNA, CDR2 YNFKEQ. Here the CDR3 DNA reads TGTGCCAGCAGCCAAGAAGGGACAGGGTCCTACGAGCAGTACTTC. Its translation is CASSQEGTGSYEQYF.

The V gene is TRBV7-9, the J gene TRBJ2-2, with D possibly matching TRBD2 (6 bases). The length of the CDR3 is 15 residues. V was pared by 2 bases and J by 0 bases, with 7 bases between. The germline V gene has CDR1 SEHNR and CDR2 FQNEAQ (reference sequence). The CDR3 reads CASSLRETNTGELFF. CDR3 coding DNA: TGTGCCAGCAGCTTACGGGAGACGAACACCGGGGAGCTGTTTTTT.

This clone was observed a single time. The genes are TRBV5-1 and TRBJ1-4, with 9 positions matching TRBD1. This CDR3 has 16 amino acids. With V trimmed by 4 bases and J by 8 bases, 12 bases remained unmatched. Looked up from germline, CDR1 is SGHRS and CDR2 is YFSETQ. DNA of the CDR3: TGCGCCAGCAGCCTTGGTACCAACACAGGGGGCGAAAAACTGTTTTTT. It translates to CASSLGTNTGGEKLFF.

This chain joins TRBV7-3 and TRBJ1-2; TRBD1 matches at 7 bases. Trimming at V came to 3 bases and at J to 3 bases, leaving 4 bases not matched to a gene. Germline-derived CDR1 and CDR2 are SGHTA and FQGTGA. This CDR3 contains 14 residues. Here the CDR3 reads CASSLGQRDYGYTF. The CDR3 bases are TGTGCCAGCAGCTTGGGACAGAGAGACTATGGCTACACCTTC.

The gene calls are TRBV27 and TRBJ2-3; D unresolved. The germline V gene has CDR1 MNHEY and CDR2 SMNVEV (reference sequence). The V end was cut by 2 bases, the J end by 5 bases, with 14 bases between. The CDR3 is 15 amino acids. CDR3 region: CASSLIETTRDTQYF. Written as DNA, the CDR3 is TGTGCCAGCAGTTTAATCGAGACAACGCGAGATACGCAGTATTTT.

CDR3 region: CASSSGGGLETQYF. In DNA, the CDR3 is TGTGCCAGCAGCTCCGGGGGGGGTTTAGAGACCCAGTACTTC. The chain couples TRBV7-3 to TRBJ2-5, with 8 nucleotides matching TRBD2. The CDR3 runs 14 residues. Unmatched junction bases numbered 5, after V lost 4 bases and J lost 4 bases. Germline CDR1 SGHTA, CDR2 FQGTGA. The complete variable domain, with remaining parts taken from reference TRBV7-3 and TRBJ2-5, reads GAGVSQTPSNKVTEKGKYVELRCDPISGHTALYWYRQSLGQGPEFLIYFQGTGAADDSGLPNDRFFAVRPEGSVSTLKIQRTERGDSAVYLCASSSGGGLETQYFGPGTRLLVL.

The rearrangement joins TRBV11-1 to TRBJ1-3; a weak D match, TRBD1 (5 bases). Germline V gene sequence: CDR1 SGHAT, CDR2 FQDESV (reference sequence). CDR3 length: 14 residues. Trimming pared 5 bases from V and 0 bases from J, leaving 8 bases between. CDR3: CASSHRSSGNTIYF. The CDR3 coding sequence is TGTGCCAGCAGCCACAGGAGCTCTGGAAACACCATATATTTT.

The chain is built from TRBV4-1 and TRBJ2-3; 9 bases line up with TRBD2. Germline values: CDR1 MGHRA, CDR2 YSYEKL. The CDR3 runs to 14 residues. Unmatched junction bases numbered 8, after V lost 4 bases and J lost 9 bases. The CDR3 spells CASSLSELAGTQYF. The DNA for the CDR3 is TGCGCCAGCAGCCTTTCTGAGCTAGCGGGAACGCAGTATTTT.